This TCR beta chain appears in the sequencing data of a study of cytomegalovirus exposure and HLA in healthy donors. Study-wide results and caveats: A few chains tied to CMV proved CMV antigen-specific in vitro. An analysis was carried out later, and it reportedly showed fewer N-insertions in an Asian-associated ancestry cluster than the approximately 670-donor mean. In a later analysis, V- and J-gene trimming of beta chains associated with a DCLRE1C missense variant, replicated independently. Owing to their indistinguishability, certain V segments, notably TRBV6-2 and TRBV6-3, were excluded.

The CDR3 spans 14 residues. Germline lookup yields CDR1 SEHNR and CDR2 FQNEAQ (reference sequence). V lost 1 base and J 7 bases, leaving 14 bases between the germline ends. Comments on this clone: Its antigen is unknown.

Primers: 60 Vbeta forward and 13 Jbeta reverse. Sequenced by immunoSEQ multiplex PCR; TCRdb stores in-frame clones only, minus some. The sample records about 160,000 clones, approximately 77% being singletons. The clonotype was recovered from a female donor in good health and CMV-seronegative. The rearrangement links TRBV7-9 to TRBJ2-7; D possibly corresponds to TRBD2 (6 bases). The sequencing sample was made of PBMCs. CDR3 nucleotide sequence: TGTGCCAGCAGCTTAGGCGGCGGAGGAGGGGAGCAGTACTTC. The encoded protein is CASSLGGGGGEQYF.